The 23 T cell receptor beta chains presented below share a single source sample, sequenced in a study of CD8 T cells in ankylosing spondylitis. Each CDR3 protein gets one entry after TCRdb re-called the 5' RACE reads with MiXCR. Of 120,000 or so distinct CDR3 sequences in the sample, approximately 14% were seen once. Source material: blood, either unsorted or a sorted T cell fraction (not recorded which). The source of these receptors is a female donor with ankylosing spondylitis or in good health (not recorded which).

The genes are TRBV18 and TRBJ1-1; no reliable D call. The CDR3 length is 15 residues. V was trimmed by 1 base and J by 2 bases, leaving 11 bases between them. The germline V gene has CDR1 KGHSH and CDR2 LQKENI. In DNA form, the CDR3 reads TGTGCCAGCTCACCACGTCAGGAGGGAAACACTGAAGCTTTCTTT. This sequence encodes CASSPRQEGNTEAFF. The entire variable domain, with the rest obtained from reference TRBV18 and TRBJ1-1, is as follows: NAGVMQNPRHLVRRRGQEARLRCSPMKGHSHVYWYRQLPEEGLKFMVYLQKENIIDESGMPKERFSAEFPKEGPSILRIQQVVRGDSAAYFCASSPRQEGNTEAFFGQGTRLTVV.

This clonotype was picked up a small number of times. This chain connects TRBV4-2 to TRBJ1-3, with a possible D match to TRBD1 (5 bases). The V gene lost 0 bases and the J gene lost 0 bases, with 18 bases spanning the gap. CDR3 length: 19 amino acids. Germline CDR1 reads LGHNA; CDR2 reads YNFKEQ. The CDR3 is CASSQERGPSLFSGNTIYF. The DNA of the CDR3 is TGTGCCAGCAGCCAAGAAAGGGGCCCTTCTCTATTCTCTGGAAACACCATATATTTT.

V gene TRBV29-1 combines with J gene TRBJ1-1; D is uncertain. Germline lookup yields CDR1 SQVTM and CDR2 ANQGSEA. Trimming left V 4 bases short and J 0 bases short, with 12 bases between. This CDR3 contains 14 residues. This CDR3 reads CSVVVGSMNTEAFF. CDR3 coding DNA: TGCAGCGTTGTAGTAGGTTCCATGAACACTGAAGCTTTCTTT.

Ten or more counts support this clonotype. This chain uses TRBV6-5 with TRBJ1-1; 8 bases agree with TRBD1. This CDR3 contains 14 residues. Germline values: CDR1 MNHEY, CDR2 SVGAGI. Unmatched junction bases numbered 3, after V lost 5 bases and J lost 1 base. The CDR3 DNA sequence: TGTGCCAGCAGTATACAGGGGGAGAACACTGAAGCTTTCTTT. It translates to CASSIQGENTEAFF.

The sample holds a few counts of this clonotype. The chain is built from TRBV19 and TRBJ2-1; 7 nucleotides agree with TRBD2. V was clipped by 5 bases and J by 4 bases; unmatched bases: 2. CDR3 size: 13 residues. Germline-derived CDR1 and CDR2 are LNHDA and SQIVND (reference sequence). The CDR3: CASSSLAYNEQFF. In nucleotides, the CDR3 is TGTGCCAGTAGTTCACTAGCGTACAATGAGCAGTTCTTC.

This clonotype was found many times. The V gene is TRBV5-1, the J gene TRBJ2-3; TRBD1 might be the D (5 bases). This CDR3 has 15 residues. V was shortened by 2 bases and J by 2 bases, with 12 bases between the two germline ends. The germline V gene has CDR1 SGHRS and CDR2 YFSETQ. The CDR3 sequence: CASSLRQGPTDTQYF. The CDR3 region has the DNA TGCGCCAGCAGCTTACGGCAGGGCCCCACAGATACGCAGTATTTT.

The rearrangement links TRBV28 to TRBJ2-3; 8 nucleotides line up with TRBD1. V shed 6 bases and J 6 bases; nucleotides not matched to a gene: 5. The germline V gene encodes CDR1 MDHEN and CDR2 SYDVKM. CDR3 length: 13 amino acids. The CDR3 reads CASRGQGEDTQYF. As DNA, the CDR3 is TGTGCCAGCAGAGGACAGGGTGAGGATACGCAGTATTTT. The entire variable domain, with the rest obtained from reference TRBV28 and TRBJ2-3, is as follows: DVKVTQSSRYLVKRTGEKVFLECVQDMDHENMFWYRQDPGLGLRLIYFSYDVKMKEKGDIPEGYSVSREKKERFSLILESASTNQTSMYLCASRGQGEDTQYFGPGTRLTVL.

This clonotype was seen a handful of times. The CDR3, as DNA: TGTGCCAGCAGCATTAGGGACAGACAAGAGACCCAGTACTTC. Translating it yields CASSIRDRQETQYF. The V call is TRBV7-9, the J call TRBJ2-5, with 7 bases that match TRBD1. V lost 5 bases and J lost 2; bases outside the gene matches: 5. CDR3 size: 14 residues. CDR1 is SEHNR, CDR2 FQNEAQ, per germline (reference sequence).

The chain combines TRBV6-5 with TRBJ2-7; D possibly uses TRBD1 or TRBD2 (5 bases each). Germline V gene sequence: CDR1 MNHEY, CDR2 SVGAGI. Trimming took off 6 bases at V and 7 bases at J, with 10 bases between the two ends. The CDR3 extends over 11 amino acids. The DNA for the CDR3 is TGTGCCAGCAGGAGGGGCGCGGAGCAGTACTTC. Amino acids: CASRRGAEQYF.

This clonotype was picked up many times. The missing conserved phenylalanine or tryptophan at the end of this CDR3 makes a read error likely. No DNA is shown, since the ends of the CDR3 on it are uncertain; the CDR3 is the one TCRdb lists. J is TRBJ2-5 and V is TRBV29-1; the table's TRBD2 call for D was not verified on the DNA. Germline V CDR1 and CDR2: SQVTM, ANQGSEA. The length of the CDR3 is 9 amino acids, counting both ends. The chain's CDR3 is CSVEDLWES.

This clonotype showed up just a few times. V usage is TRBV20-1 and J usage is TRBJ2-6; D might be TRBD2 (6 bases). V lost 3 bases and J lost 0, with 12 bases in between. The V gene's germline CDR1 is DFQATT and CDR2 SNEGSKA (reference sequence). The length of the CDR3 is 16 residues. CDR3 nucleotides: TGCAGTGCTAGGGAATGGGGGGACTCTGGGGCCAACGTCCTGACTTTC. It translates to CSAREWGDSGANVLTF.

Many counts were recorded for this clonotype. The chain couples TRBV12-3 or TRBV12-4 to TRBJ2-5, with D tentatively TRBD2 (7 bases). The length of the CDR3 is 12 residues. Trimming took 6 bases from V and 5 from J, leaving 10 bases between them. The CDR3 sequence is CASRRGGETQYF. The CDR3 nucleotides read TGTGCCAGCAGGAGGGGGGGGGAGACCCAGTACTTC.

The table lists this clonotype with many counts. The CDR3 reads CSVLSQAEGGVADTQYF. The CDR3 region has the DNA TGCAGCGTTTTATCCCAAGCAGAGGGAGGGGTCGCAGATACGCAGTATTTT. The genes are TRBV29-1 and TRBJ2-3; 7 positions match TRBD2. V dropped 5 bases and J dropped 4; count of bases not matched to a gene: 18. CDR1 and CDR2 from the germline V gene are SQVTM and ANQGSEA. The CDR3 is 17 amino acids.

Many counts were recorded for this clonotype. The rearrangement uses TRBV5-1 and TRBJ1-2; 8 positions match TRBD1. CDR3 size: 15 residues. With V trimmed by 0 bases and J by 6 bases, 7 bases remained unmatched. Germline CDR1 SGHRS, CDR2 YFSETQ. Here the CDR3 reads CASSLDGRGQDGYTF. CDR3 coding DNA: TGCGCCAGCAGCTTGGATGGCAGGGGGCAAGATGGCTACACCTTC.

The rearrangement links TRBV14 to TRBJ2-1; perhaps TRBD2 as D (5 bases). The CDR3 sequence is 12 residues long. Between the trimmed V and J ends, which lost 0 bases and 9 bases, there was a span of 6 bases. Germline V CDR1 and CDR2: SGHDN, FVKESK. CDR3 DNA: TGTGCCAGCAGCCAAGATCGGGGTGAGCAGTTCTTC. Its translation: CASSQDRGEQFF.

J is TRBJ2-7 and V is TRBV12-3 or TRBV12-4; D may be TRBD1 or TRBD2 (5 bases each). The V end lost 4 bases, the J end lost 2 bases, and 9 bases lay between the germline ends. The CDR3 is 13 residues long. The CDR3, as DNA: TGTGCCAGCAGTTCAGAGGGGCCCTACGAGCAGTACTTC. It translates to CASSSEGPYEQYF.

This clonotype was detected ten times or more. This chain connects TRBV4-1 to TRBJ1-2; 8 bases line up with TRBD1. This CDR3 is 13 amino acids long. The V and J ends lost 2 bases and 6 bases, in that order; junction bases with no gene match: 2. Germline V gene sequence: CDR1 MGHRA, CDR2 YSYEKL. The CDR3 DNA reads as TGCGCCAGCAGCCAAACAGGGGGTAATGGCTACACCTTC. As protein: CASSQTGGNGYTF.

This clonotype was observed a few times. The CDR3 reads CSAIGTSRSSYEQYF. The CDR3 DNA reads TGCAGTGCTATTGGGACTAGCCGAAGCTCCTACGAGCAGTACTTC. The chain couples TRBV20-1 to TRBJ2-7; 9 bases map to TRBD2. Trimming cost V 4 bases and J 0 bases; bases outside gene matches: 7. In germline, CDR1 is DFQATT, CDR2 SNEGSKA (reference sequence). There are 15 residues in the CDR3.

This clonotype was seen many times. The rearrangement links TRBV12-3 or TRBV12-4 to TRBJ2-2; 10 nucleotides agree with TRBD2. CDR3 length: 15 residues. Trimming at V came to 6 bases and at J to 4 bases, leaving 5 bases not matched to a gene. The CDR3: CASRGAGGPTGELFF. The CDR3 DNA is TGTGCCAGCAGAGGAGCGGGGGGGCCCACCGGGGAGCTGTTTTTT.

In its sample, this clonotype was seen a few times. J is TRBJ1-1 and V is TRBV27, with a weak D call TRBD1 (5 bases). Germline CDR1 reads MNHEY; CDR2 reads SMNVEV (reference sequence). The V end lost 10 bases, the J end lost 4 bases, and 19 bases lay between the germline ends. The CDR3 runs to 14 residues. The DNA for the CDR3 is TGTGCCACCAGAGAGGGGACGGCGATCACTGAAGCTTTCTTT. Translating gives CATREGTAITEAFF.

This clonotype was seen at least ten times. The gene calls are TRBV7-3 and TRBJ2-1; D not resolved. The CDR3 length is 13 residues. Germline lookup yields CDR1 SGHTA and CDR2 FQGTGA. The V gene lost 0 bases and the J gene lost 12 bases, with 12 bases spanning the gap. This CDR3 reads CASSLTWDSAQFF. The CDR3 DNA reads TGTGCCAGCAGCTTAACGTGGGATAGTGCGCAGTTCTTC. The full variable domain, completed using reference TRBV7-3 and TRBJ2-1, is GAGVSQTPSNKVTEKGKYVELRCDPISGHTALYWYRQSLGQGPEFLIYFQGTGAADDSGLPNDRFFAVRPEGSVSTLKIQRTERGDSAVYLCASSLTWDSAQFFGPGTRLTVL.

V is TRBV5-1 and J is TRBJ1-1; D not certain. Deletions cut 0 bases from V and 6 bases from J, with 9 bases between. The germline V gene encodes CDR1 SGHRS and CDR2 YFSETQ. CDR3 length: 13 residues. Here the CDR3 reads CASSLGRSAEAFF. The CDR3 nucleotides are TGCGCCAGCAGCTTGGGACGGAGTGCTGAAGCTTTCTTT.

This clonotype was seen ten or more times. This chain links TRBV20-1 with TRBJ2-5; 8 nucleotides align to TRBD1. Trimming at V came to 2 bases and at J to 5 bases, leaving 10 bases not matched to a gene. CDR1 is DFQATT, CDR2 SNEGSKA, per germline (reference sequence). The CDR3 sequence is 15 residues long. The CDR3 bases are TGCAGTGCTAGACCGACAGGGGCCGGGACGGAGACCCAGTACTTC. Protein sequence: CSARPTGAGTETQYF.